A selection of T cell receptor beta chains follows, all from one sample in a study of T cells after yellow fever vaccination. TCRdb reanalysed the 5' RACE reads using MiXCR and keeps one entry per CDR3 protein. The sample has 300,000 to 400,000 distinct CDR3 sequences, almost 4% seen once. Sequenced here: PBMCs, sampled 5 days after the yellow fever booster vaccination. These receptor sequences come from a man aged 18-30 years who received the YFV17D yellow fever vaccine. CDR3s include the opening cysteine and the closing phenylalanine or tryptophan. The D gene is left open where the match is weak. A clone size is listed for some rows: how often the clone was seen (once, few, many), or a class if it is expanded.

cdr3_aa,cdr3_nt,cdr3_length,v_call,j_call,d_call,clone_size
CSARDPVHQPQHF,TGCAGTGCTAGAGATCCCGTCCATCAGCCCCAGCATTTT,13,TRBV20-1,TRBJ1-5,NA,many
CASSRQGGERSPLHF,TGCGCCAGCAGCCGACAAGGGGGGGAGCGGTCACCCCTCCACTTT,15,TRBV4-1,TRBJ1-6,NA,NA
CASSQSGGGSSYEQYF,TGCGCCAGCAGCCAGAGTGGAGGGGGGAGCTCCTACGAGCAGTACTTC,16,TRBV4-3,TRBJ2-7,NA,few
CASSLWLLGGELFF,TGTGCCAGCAGTTTATGGCTCCTCGGCGGGGAGCTGTTTTTT,14,TRBV27,TRBJ2-2,NA,few
CASYNNWGETQYF,TGTGCCAGCTACAATAATTGGGGGGAGACCCAGTACTTC,13,TRBV6-1,TRBJ2-5,NA,many
CASSQVPADTQYF,TGCGCCAGCAGCCAAGTTCCCGCAGATACGCAGTATTTT,13,TRBV4-3,TRBJ2-3,NA,NA
CASSYASVGGADTQYF,TGTGCCAGCAGTTACGCCTCCGTAGGGGGAGCAGATACGCAGTATTTT,16,TRBV6-2/TRBV6-3,TRBJ2-3,NA,many
CASSQDFRPGGAHTGELFF,TGCGCCAGCAGCCAAGATTTCAGGCCGGGGGGCGCTCACACCGGGGAGCTGTTTTTT,19,TRBV4-3,TRBJ2-2,NA,few
CASSQTGKTEAFF,TGTGCCAGCAGTCAAACAGGGAAGACTGAAGCTTTCTTT,13,TRBV27,TRBJ1-1,NA,few
CASSSGTGSQKEQYF,TGTGCCAGCAGCTCCGGGACAGGCTCCCAGAAGGAGCAGTACTTC,15,TRBV7-3,TRBJ2-7,TRBD1,many
CASSSLATDTQYF,TGTGCCAGCAGCTCCCTAGCGACAGATACGCAGTATTTT,13,TRBV7-6,TRBJ2-3,NA,NA
CASKPHQDRVGSPLHF,TGTGCCAGCAAACCGCATCAGGACAGGGTAGGCTCACCCCTCCACTTT,16,TRBV7-2,TRBJ1-6,TRBD1,NA
CASRGVGETQYF,TGTGCCAGCAGGGGGGTAGGAGAGACCCAGTACTTC,12,TRBV11-2,TRBJ2-5,NA,many
CSAPLGRNTGELFF,TGCAGTGCCCCCCTAGGCAGGAACACCGGGGAGCTGTTTTTT,14,TRBV20-1,TRBJ2-2,NA,few
CASSQGAGPEYKAFF,TGTGCCAGCAGCCAAGGAGCAGGGCCTGAATACAAAGCTTTCTTT,15,TRBV3-1,TRBJ1-1,NA,few
CASGTGLNQETQYF,TGTGCTAGTGGCACGGGACTAAACCAAGAGACCCAGTACTTC,14,TRBV12-5,TRBJ2-5,TRBD2,few
CSARVQRAYEQYF,TGCAGTGCTAGAGTTCAGAGGGCCTACGAGCAGTACTTC,13,TRBV20-1,TRBJ2-7,NA,NA
CASSFAGLFGNTIYF,TGTGCCAGCAGCTTCGCAGGGTTATTTGGAAACACCATATATTTT,15,TRBV7-2,TRBJ1-3,NA,NA